What follows are 2 T cell receptor beta chains derived from one specimen sequenced in a study of T cells in localized non-small cell lung cancer (dated by TCRdb to the early 2020s). Library preparation used the immunoSEQ multiplex PCR assay. This is the immuneACCESS table as TCRdb keeps it, with only in-frame sequences that have V and J called. A part of the clones is gone; compared with another copy, unresolved V genes explain less than half, and the rest is unexplained. The sample table shows approximately 29,000 clones, and about four fifths are seen once. The leading ten clones occupy approximately 4.9% of the sample. The specimen was peripheral blood mononuclear cells, collected before any cancer treatment. These receptors were collected from a man aged 40 to 75 with stage III lung adenocarcinoma.

This chain connects TRBV2 to TRBJ2-2; tentatively, D is TRBD1 (6 bases). V was clipped by 6 bases and J by 1 base, with 9 bases between them. The CDR3 contains 14 residues. The germline V gene encodes CDR1 SNHLY and CDR2 FYNNEI. As DNA, the CDR3 is TGTGCCAGCAGACAGGGATTGAACACCGGGGAGCTGTTTTTT. Translated, it gives CASRQGLNTGELFF.

The V call is TRBV7-9, the J call TRBJ2-1; 9 bases are a match to TRBD2. The germline V gene encodes CDR1 SEHNR and CDR2 FQNEAQ (reference sequence). CDR3 size: 15 residues. The trim removed 5 bases at V and 7 bases at J, leaving 9 bases unmatched. In DNA, the CDR3 is TGTGCCAGCAGCCGAACAATGACTAGCGGAAATGAGCAGTTCTTC. Protein product: CASSRTMTSGNEQFF.